This T cell receptor beta chain was identified during a study of CXCR3-negative and CXCR3-positive naive CD8 T cells. Study-wide results and caveats: Similarly elevated diversity marked both naive subsets, with memory CD8+ cells showing far lower diversity. CXCR3-positive naive cells had more hydrophobic TRB CDR3s than CXCR3-negative naive cells. Both naive subsets, CXCR3-negative and CXCR3-positive, displayed similar TRBV-TRBJ usage, unlike memory cells.

About this clonotype itself: Its target is not known.

Researchers prepared the TRB cDNA libraries using 5' RACE with UMI labels. TCRdb processed the 5' RACE reads again and assigns one entry to each CDR3 protein, with no DNA. The repertoire shows around 88,000 distinct CDR3 sequences; the top ten hold 0.75% to 0.95%. The CDR3 length is 19 residues. Germline V lookup: CDR1 MGHDK, CDR2 SYGVNS. This chain connects TRBV25-1 to TRBJ1-6. The sequencing input was naive CXCR3+ CD8+ T cells from blood. The subset is: CD45RO-CCR7+CD27+CD95- naive CD8+ T cells expressing CXCR3 (TNR3+). The receptor was isolated from a human donor in good health. Some clones in this sample may be carry-over from other donors' samples. This chain's CDR3 is CASSEYFPDLALYNSPLHF. Based on the CDR3 plus reference TRBV25-1 and TRBJ1-6, the full variable domain is EADIYQTPRYLVIGTGKKITLECSQTMGHDKMYWYQQDPGMELHLIHYSYGVNSTEKGDLSSESTVSRIRTEHFPLTLESARPSHTSQYLCASSEYFPDLALYNSPLHFGNGTRLTVT.